These 2 T cell receptor beta chains were all obtained from the same sample, sequenced in a study of blood T cell repertoires in COVID-19. The protocol was immunoSEQ multiplex PCR, while the TCRdb copy is restricted to in-frame clones and leaves out a portion. The sample holds approximately 56,000 clones; roughly 80% are singletons and the top ten take 13%. Sequencing used peripheral blood. The origin of the receptors is a woman of 80 years or more with acute or convalescent COVID-19.

The chain joins TRBV3-1 (or the pseudogene TRBV3-2) to TRBJ1-6; a possible D gene is TRBD1 (6 bases). Germline CDR1 LGHDT, CDR2 YNNKEL (reference sequence). The CDR3 is made up of 13 amino acids. Trimming cost V 1 base and J 10 bases, with 8 bases left between them. Here the CDR3 DNA reads TGTGCCAGCAGCCAAGGCAGGGGCTCACCCCTCCACTTT. It is translated as CASSQGRGSPLHF.

This clone has a single count. J is TRBJ1-2 and V is TRBV10-3; 7 positions match TRBD1. The CDR3 loop spans 13 amino acids. Germline assignment: CDR1 ENHRY and CDR2 SYGVKD. After removal of 6 bases from V and 3 bases from J, the junction contained 4 bases not matched to a gene. For the CDR3, the DNA is TGTGCCATCAGGGGGGACAGAGACTATGGCTACACCTTC. Its translation: CAIRGDRDYGYTF.